Presented here are 10 T cell receptor beta chains from one specimen sequenced in a study of regulatory T cells in long-lasting Graves disease. For TCR beta, libraries came from iRepertoire HTBI primers and Arm-PCR of CDR3 regions. MiXCR was run by TCRdb on the multiplex PCR reads, yielding one entry per CDR3 protein. The table includes 350,000 to 500,000 distinct CDR3 sequences, under 25% detected once. Time point indicated: persistent/refractory GD, antithyroid drugs over 5 years with positive TRAb. Scientists built the TCR library using RNA that was extracted from PBMCs. The source material was peripheral blood mononuclear cells (PBMCs), sampled when the disease was refractory, from a patient treated with antithyroid drugs. The source is a female donor with Graves disease.

The chain recombines TRBV27 with TRBJ1-5; D call uncertain. The germline gives CDR1 MNHEY, CDR2 SMNVEV (reference sequence). This CDR3 is built from 20 residues. Between the trimmed V and J ends, which lost 1 base and 0 bases, there was a span of 22 bases. The CDR3 DNA reads as TGTGCCAGCAGTTTATGGGCCGAAAGATTTGTTCGGAATAGCAATCAGCCCCAGCATTTT. As protein: CASSLWAERFVRNSNQPQHF.

This clonotype was seen more than once but under ten times. The J gene is TRBJ2-7, the V gene TRBV6-1; 9 bases are a match to TRBD2. Unmatched junction bases numbered 12, after V lost 6 bases and J lost 3 bases. Germline V gene lookup returns CDR1 MNHNS and CDR2 SASEGT. This CDR3 contains 16 residues. CDR3 amino acids: CASRETFSGSGYEQYF. The DNA of the CDR3 is TGTGCCAGCAGGGAGACATTTAGCGGGAGTGGCTACGAGCAGTACTTC.

J is TRBJ1-5 and V is TRBV19, with D uncertain. The germline V gene has CDR1 LNHDA and CDR2 SQIVND (reference sequence). V gave up 7 bases and J gave up 0 bases, with 13 bases separating them. This CDR3 spans 15 amino acids. The CDR3 here is CASKVSGSSNQPQHF. For the CDR3, the DNA is TGTGCCAGTAAGGTCTCGGGCAGTAGCAATCAGCCCCAGCATTTT.

Ten or more counts support this clonotype. The chain joins TRBV28 to TRBJ1-6; a weak D match, TRBD1 (6 bases). Trimming stripped 4 bases from V and 10 bases from J, with 29 bases between. The germline gives CDR1 MDHEN, CDR2 SYDVKM. There are 19 residues in the CDR3. The DNA of the CDR3 is TGTGCCAGCAGTTCCCAGGGCGCCGGGGGGGGGGCATTTGGCTCACCCCTCCACTTT. This sequence encodes CASSSQGAGGGAFGSPLHF.

The chain links TRBV24-1 to TRBJ1-5; the match to TRBD1 covers 8 bases. The V gene's germline CDR1 is KGHDR and CDR2 SFDVKD. This CDR3 has 15 residues. The V and J ends lost 8 bases and 4 bases, in that order; junction bases with no gene match: 9. The CDR3 is CATKGGTGSNQPQHF. As DNA, the CDR3 is TGTGCCACCAAAGGAGGGACAGGTAGTAATCAGCCCCAGCATTTT.

This clonotype was recorded at least ten times. The V call is TRBV28, the J call TRBJ1-1; 7 bases match TRBD1. CDR3 length equals 14 residues. V shed 5 bases and J 0 bases; nucleotides not matched to a gene: 3. Germline lookup yields CDR1 MDHEN and CDR2 SYDVKM. The CDR3 protein is CASSQTGLNTEAFF. Here the CDR3 DNA reads TGTGCCAGCAGTCAGACAGGGTTGAACACTGAAGCTTTCTTT.

The V gene is TRBV2, the J gene TRBJ2-5; 12 bases line up with TRBD2. The J segment lost 3 bases and the V segment lost 4 bases, leaving 12 bases of the junction unmatched. The CDR3 spans 18 residues. Germline CDR1 and CDR2: SNHLY and FYNNEI. The DNA of the CDR3 is TGTGCCAGCAGTGGGGGGACTAGCGGGCGTGTGAGGGAAGAGACCCAGTACTTC. It is translated as CASSGGTSGRVREETQYF.

In its sample, this clonotype was seen many times. The V and J genes are TRBV11-2 and TRBJ2-5, with 8 positions matching TRBD1. The CDR3 consists of 14 residues. The germline CDR1 and CDR2 sequences are SGHAT and FQNNGV. V gave up 3 bases and J gave up 3 bases; unmatched junction bases: 3. The DNA of the CDR3 is TGTGCCAGCAGCTTGGACAGGGTGGAAGAGACCCAGTACTTC. This translates into CASSLDRVEETQYF.

This clonotype was recorded at least ten times. The DNA is left out, because the CDR3 cannot be placed on it with certainty; the CDR3 is given as TCRdb lists it. V gene TRBV28 combines with J gene TRBJ2-4; TRBD2, as called in the table, went unchecked against the DNA. The CDR3 is 14 amino acids in total, end residues counted. The germline CDR1 and CDR2 sequences are MDHEN and SYDVKM. The CDR3 loop is CASSFAGGSDSGYF.

This clonotype has just a few counts. This chain uses TRBV4-1 with TRBJ2-5, with a weak D call TRBD2 (6 bases). This CDR3 contains 16 residues. In germline, CDR1 is MGHRA, CDR2 YSYEKL. Trimming removed 0 bases from V and 2 bases from J, with 13 bases in between. The chain's CDR3 is CASSQDPGERQETQYF. The CDR3 DNA sequence: TGCGCCAGCAGCCAAGATCCGGGGGAACGACAAGAGACCCAGTACTTC.